The present T cell receptor beta chain was sequenced within a study of radiation and T cells in renal cell carcinoma. Treatment specified: treatment-naive control, cytoreductive nephrectomy. Germline V gene lookup returns CDR1 SGHDT and CDR2 YYEEEE. CDR3 length equals 15 residues. Only in-frame clones appear in the TCRdb table, and some are missing; sequencing was by immunoSEQ multiplex PCR. The sample yields 15,000 to 20,000 clones, about 61% seen once. A remark on this clone: Its ends do not fully match the called genes, so a read error is possible.

The sample in question was tumor tissue, obtained from a patient whose treatment was nephrectomy without radiotherapy. The chain joins TRBV5-6 to TRBJ1-4; D is perhaps TRBD1 (5 bases). The receptor's source is a man in his fifties or sixties with renal cell carcinoma. The CDR3: CASSSRSGAQGISVF. CDR3 sequence (DNA): TGTGCCAGCAGCTCTCGAAGCGGGGCTCAAGGAATTAGTGTTTTT. Combining the CDR3 with reference TRBV5-6 and TRBJ1-4 gives the whole variable domain DAGVTQSPTHLIKTRGQQVTLRCSPKSGHDTVSWYQQALGQGPQFIFQYYEEEERQRGNFPDRFSGHQFPNYSSELNVNALLLGDSALYLCASSSRSGAQGISVFGSGTQLSVL.